This entry lists 27 T cell receptor beta chains sequenced from one sample in a study of blood T cell repertoires in COVID-19. Method: immunoSEQ multiplex PCR; TCRdb's copy keeps in-frame clones and lacks some. The sample carries hundreds of thousands of clones, less than 90% recorded once. Sequencing was carried out using PBMCs or T cells enriched from blood (not recorded which). These receptors were collected from a woman aged 45-59 years who had recovered from COVID-19.

This clone was recorded once. V is TRBV7-9 and J is TRBJ1-1; D remains ambiguous. Trimming left V 0 bases short and J 5 bases short, with 13 bases between. From germline, CDR1 is SEHNR and CDR2 FQNEAQ (reference sequence). This CDR3 is built from 15 residues. The CDR3 loop is CASSLASGIGTEAFF. DNA for the CDR3: TGTGCCAGCAGCTTAGCGTCGGGGATTGGGACTGAAGCTTTCTTT.

This chain connects TRBV9 to TRBJ2-7; 9 nucleotides line up with TRBD1. The V and J ends lost 3 bases and 5 bases, in that order; junction bases with no gene match: 6. The germline V gene encodes CDR1 SGDLS and CDR2 YYNGEE. The CDR3 is made up of 14 amino acids. The CDR3 is CASSARTGDDEQYF. The CDR3 DNA is TGTGCCAGCAGCGCCCGGACAGGGGACGACGAGCAGTACTTC.

V and J are TRBV14 and TRBJ1-1; 7 bases fit TRBD1. V was pared by 6 bases and J by 4 bases, with 8 bases of the junction left unmatched. Germline CDR1 is SGHDN and CDR2 is FVKESK. There are 14 residues in the CDR3. CDR3 amino acids: CASSRQGGSTEAFF. The CDR3 DNA reads TGTGCCAGCAGTCGACAGGGAGGCTCCACTGAAGCTTTCTTT.

The chain is built from TRBV4-2 and TRBJ1-5; no definite D call. Germline-derived CDR1 and CDR2 are LGHNA and YNFKEQ. V lost 0 bases and J 5 bases, leaving 8 bases between the germline ends. This CDR3 has 14 residues. CDR3 protein: CASSQDRQDQPQHF. The CDR3 DNA is TGTGCCAGCAGCCAAGATAGGCAGGATCAGCCCCAGCATTTT.

This clone was seen a single time. CDR3 protein: CASSQEHRESYGYTF. CDR3 sequence (DNA): TGTGCCAGCAGCCAAGAGCACAGGGAATCCTATGGCTACACCTTC. V usage is TRBV4-2 and J usage is TRBJ1-2; the D gene is possibly TRBD1 (6 bases). CDR1 is LGHNA and CDR2 is YNFKEQ in the germline V gene. With 0 bases removed from V and 4 bases from J, the gap between germline ends came to 12 bases. CDR3 length equals 15 residues.

The rearrangement uses TRBV6-5 and TRBJ1-1; D uncertain. The length of the CDR3 is 16 residues. Germline lookup yields CDR1 MNHEY and CDR2 SVGAGI. V dropped 0 bases and J dropped 5 bases, with 16 bases sitting between them. CDR3 in DNA: TGTGCCAGCAGTTACTCAAGAGGGTTGGCGCGAACTGAAGCTTTCTTT. Encoded protein: CASSYSRGLARTEAFF.

The rearrangement links TRBV18 to TRBJ2-3; TRBD1 matches 10 bases. V lost 3 bases and J lost 3; bases outside the gene matches: 6. The CDR3 is made up of 16 amino acids. In germline, CDR1 is KGHSH, CDR2 LQKENI. The CDR3 nucleotides read TGTGCCAGCTCACCCTCGGGACAGGGGAGTACAGATACGCAGTATTTT. It encodes CASSPSGQGSTDTQYF. The complete variable domain, with remaining parts taken from reference TRBV18 and TRBJ2-3, reads NAGVMQNPRHLVRRRGQEARLRCSPMKGHSHVYWYRQLPEEGLKFMVYLQKENIIDESGMPKERFSAEFPKEGPSILRIQQVVRGDSAAYFCASSPSGQGSTDTQYFGPGTRLTVL.

V and J are TRBV11-1 and TRBJ2-1, with 7 bases identical to TRBD2. The length of the CDR3 is 16 residues. Germline CDR1 is SGHAT and CDR2 is FQDESV (reference sequence). Unmatched junction bases numbered 13, after V lost 4 bases and J lost 7 bases. The CDR3 spells CASSSQSGVVGNEQFF. CDR3 nucleotide sequence: TGTGCCAGCAGCTCTCAAAGCGGGGTGGTTGGAAATGAGCAGTTCTTC.

This chain uses TRBV4-1 with TRBJ2-7; 7 nucleotides agree with TRBD1. Germline CDR1 MGHRA, CDR2 YSYEKL. The CDR3 totals 16 residues. V shed 0 bases and J 5 bases; nucleotides not matched to a gene: 10. The CDR3 spells CASSQDHRGQSDEQYF. CDR3 coding DNA: TGCGCCAGCAGCCAAGACCACAGGGGTCAGAGTGACGAGCAGTACTTC.

V and J are TRBV5-1 and TRBJ1-1, with D unclear. V gave up 1 base and J gave up 2 bases, with 6 bases separating them. The CDR3 is 13 amino acids. Germline V gene lookup returns CDR1 SGHRS and CDR2 YFSETQ. In DNA form, the CDR3 reads TGCGCCAGCAGCTTGTCCAGAAACACTGAAGCTTTCTTT. It is translated as CASSLSRNTEAFF.

This clone was counted once. The rearrangement uses TRBV11-3 and TRBJ1-4; D remains ambiguous. Trimming stripped 4 bases from V and 7 bases from J, with 22 bases between. The CDR3 consists of 17 residues. Per germline, CDR1 SGHNT and CDR2 YENEEA. CDR3 in amino acids: CASSSDSRWLRPEKLFF. CDR3 nucleotide sequence: TGTGCCAGCAGCTCCGACTCTAGGTGGCTCCGGCCTGAAAAACTGTTTTTT.

There are a few counts of this clone. The gene calls are TRBV27 and TRBJ2-2; tentatively, D is TRBD2 (6 bases). Germline CDR1 is MNHEY and CDR2 is SMNVEV (reference sequence). V lost 1 base and J 0 bases, leaving 9 bases between the germline ends. The CDR3 is made up of 16 amino acids. CDR3: CASSLWGDSNTGELFF. CDR3 coding DNA: TGTGCCAGCAGTTTATGGGGGGACTCGAACACCGGGGAGCTGTTTTTT.

This chain uses TRBV10-2 with TRBJ2-7; the D is unclear. V dropped 6 bases and J dropped 4 bases, with 10 bases sitting between them. This CDR3 has 12 amino acids. The germline V gene has CDR1 WSHSY and CDR2 SAAADI. The CDR3 loop reads CASSEQSYEQYF. CDR3 nucleotide sequence: TGCGCCAGCAGCGAACAATCGTACGAGCAGTACTTC.

The chain couples TRBV20-1 to TRBJ2-3; TRBD2 might be the D (6 bases). The CDR3 totals 10 residues. Between the trimmed V and J ends, which lost 5 bases and 13 bases, there was a span of 13 bases. CDR1 is DFQATT and CDR2 is SNEGSKA in the germline V gene (reference sequence). CDR3 protein: CSAVSGTEYF. CDR3 sequence (DNA): TGCAGTGCTGTTTCCGGGACTGAGTATTTT.

The rearrangement uses TRBV9 and TRBJ2-1, with 7 bases identical to TRBD2. Trimming removed 0 bases from V and 0 bases from J; junction bases left unmatched: 6. From germline, CDR1 is SGDLS and CDR2 YYNGEE. The CDR3 has 17 residues. This CDR3 reads CASSVGDGRSSYNEQFF. As DNA, the CDR3 is TGTGCCAGCAGCGTAGGGGACGGGAGGTCCTCCTACAATGAGCAGTTCTTC.

V gene TRBV28 combines with J gene TRBJ1-5, with TRBD1 as a possible D gene (6 bases). From germline, CDR1 is MDHEN and CDR2 SYDVKM. Trimming took off 6 bases at V and 7 bases at J, with 13 bases between the two ends. This CDR3 is built from 13 residues. The CDR3 nucleotides read TGTGCCAGCAGACCGGGGGGCTGGCAGCCCCAGCATTTT. It is translated as CASRPGGWQPQHF. The full variable domain, its missing parts supplied by reference TRBV28 and TRBJ1-5, is DVKVTQSSRYLVKRTGEKVFLECVQDMDHENMFWYRQDPGLGLRLIYFSYDVKMKEKGDIPEGYSVSREKKERFSLILESASTNQTSMYLCASRPGGWQPQHFGDGTRLSIL.

This chain links TRBV30 with TRBJ1-2; tentatively, D is TRBD1 (5 bases). This CDR3 has 14 amino acids. Germline values: CDR1 GTSNPN, CDR2 SVGIG (reference sequence). Deletions cut 3 bases from V and 7 bases from J, with 18 bases between. CDR3: CAWRITGVPSGYTF. The CDR3 DNA reads TGTGCCTGGAGGATAACGGGGGTGCCTAGTGGCTACACCTTC.

V usage is TRBV7-8 and J usage is TRBJ2-3; 8 bases align to TRBD2. The ends lost 0 bases at V and 1 base at J; junction bases unmatched: 9. CDR1 SGHVS and CDR2 FQNEAQ come from the germline V gene. CDR3 size: 18 residues. In DNA, the CDR3 is TGTGCCAGCAGCTTAGCGCGGCCGATAGCGGGACGCACAGATACGCAGTATTTT. Its translation: CASSLARPIAGRTDTQYF.

The chain's CDR3 is CASSLRRTGGPGELFF. CDR3 coding DNA: TGTGCCAGCAGCTTGAGAAGGACGGGCGGGCCCGGGGAGCTGTTTTTT. V gene TRBV5-6 combines with J gene TRBJ2-2; maybe TRBD2 (5 bases). CDR1 is SGHDT and CDR2 is YYEEEE in the germline V gene. This CDR3 region has 16 residues. V lost 1 base and J 6 bases, leaving 16 bases between the germline ends.

The CDR3 here is CASSLGRGLAESSYEQYF. The CDR3 region has the DNA TGCGCCAGCAGCTTGGGACGGGGACTAGCGGAGAGCTCCTACGAGCAGTACTTC. The gene calls are TRBV5-1 and TRBJ2-7, with 11 bases matching TRBD2. This CDR3 has 18 residues. J lost 0 bases, V lost 0 bases, and 8 bases had no gene match. Germline CDR1 is SGHRS and CDR2 is YFSETQ.

DNA for the CDR3: TGTGCCAGCTCATCAGGGACAGGTAACACTGAAGCTTTCTTT. Its translation is CASSSGTGNTEAFF. V gene TRBV18 combines with J gene TRBJ1-1; 8 bases are shared with TRBD1. V shed 5 bases and J 2 bases; nucleotides not matched to a gene: 4. From germline, CDR1 is KGHSH and CDR2 LQKENI. CDR3 length: 14 amino acids.

This chain joins TRBV3-1 (or the pseudogene TRBV3-2) and TRBJ1-3, with D perhaps TRBD1 (6 bases). Trimming pared 4 bases from V and 0 bases from J, leaving 10 bases between. The V gene's germline CDR1 is LGHDT and CDR2 YNNKEL (reference sequence). This CDR3 has 15 residues. The CDR3 coding sequence is TGTGCCAGCAGCCTACAGGGTTACTCTGGAAACACCATATATTTT. Residues: CASSLQGYSGNTIYF.

The chain carries TRBV6-2 or TRBV6-3 and TRBJ1-2; D is perhaps TRBD1 (5 bases). V shed 3 bases and J shed 4 bases, with 18 bases lying between them. The CDR3 totals 16 residues. CDR1 is MNHEY and CDR2 is SVGEGT in the germline V gene. The CDR3 reads CASSYLGTGFGYGYTF. CDR3 coding DNA: TGTGCCAGCAGTTATTTGGGGACTGGGTTCGGCTATGGCTACACCTTC.

The sample holds a few counts of this clone. J is TRBJ1-2 and V is TRBV4-2; D is unresolved. This CDR3 has 14 residues. Trimming shortened V by 2 bases and J by 6 bases, and 13 bases separated the two germline ends. Looked up from germline, CDR1 is LGHNA and CDR2 is YNFKEQ. The CDR3 bases are TGTGCCAGCAGCCAAATCAGTGGGCGGGATGGCTACACCTTC. Residues: CASSQISGRDGYTF.

This clone occurred once. The chain has TRBV3-1 (or the pseudogene TRBV3-2) and TRBJ1-2, with D unresolved. From germline, CDR1 is LGHDT and CDR2 YNNKEL (reference sequence). CDR3 size: 11 residues. V dropped 0 bases and J dropped 8 bases, with 4 bases sitting between them. The DNA for the CDR3 is TGTGCCAGCAGCCAAGACAGGGGCTACACCTTC. Protein: CASSQDRGYTF.

This clone was recorded only once. The V and J genes are TRBV30 and TRBJ2-2; maybe TRBD2 (6 bases). Germline V gene lookup returns CDR1 GTSNPN and CDR2 SVGIG (reference sequence). With 3 bases removed from V and 6 bases from J, the gap between germline ends came to 11 bases. CDR3 length: 13 amino acids. The CDR3 is CAWRGGGAGELFF. The DNA for the CDR3 is TGTGCCTGGAGGGGAGGCGGGGCCGGGGAGCTGTTTTTT.

The chain combines TRBV14 with TRBJ2-1, with TRBD2 matching over 7 bases. The CDR3 totals 15 residues. With V trimmed by 4 bases and J by 3 bases, 6 bases remained unmatched. Germline lookup yields CDR1 SGHDN and CDR2 FVKESK. The CDR3 sequence is CASSPRGRGYNEQFF. CDR3 in DNA: TGTGCCAGCAGCCCACGGGGGAGGGGCTACAATGAGCAGTTCTTC.